The 14 T cell receptor beta chains below all came from one sample that was sequenced in a study of identical twins. TCRdb used MiXCR to reprocess the 5' RACE reads, holding one entry per CDR3 protein. Here the sample spans about 240,000 distinct CDR3 sequences, 7.5% being singletons. These data also formed part of another study, on yellow fever vaccine responses in identical twins.

The sequencing sample was made of CD8+ T cells sorted from blood. The source of these receptors is a woman between 18 and 29 years old in good health.

In its sample, this clonotype was seen a few times. The chain couples TRBV19 to TRBJ1-1; D is uncertain. Trimming removed 2 bases from V and 2 bases from J, with 6 bases in between. CDR3 size: 13 residues. CDR1 and CDR2 from the germline V gene are LNHDA and SQIVND (reference sequence). The CDR3, as DNA: TGTGCCAGTAGTATAAGCGATAACACTGAAGCTTTCTTT. Translated: CASSISDNTEAFF.

This clonotype was seen a handful of times. This sequence joins TRBV20-1 and TRBJ1-3; weak D call: TRBD1 (5 bases). Germline V gene data show CDR1 as DFQATT and CDR2 as SNEGSKA (reference sequence). Between the trimmed V and J ends, which lost 4 bases and 2 bases, there was a span of 15 bases. The CDR3 is made up of 15 amino acids. Written as DNA, the CDR3 is TGCAGTGCTACTGAGGGGAGGGTTGCTGGAAACACCATATATTTT. This codes for CSATEGRVAGNTIYF.

The sample holds a few counts of this clonotype. The chain is built from TRBV25-1 and TRBJ1-1, with TRBD1 as a possible D gene (6 bases). The CDR3 consists of 15 residues. V was clipped by 7 bases and J by 1 base, with 16 bases between them. CDR1 and CDR2 from the germline V gene are MGHDK and SYGVNS. The CDR3 DNA sequence: TGTGCCAGCACCCTAAGCGGGGGCCAGAACACTGAAGCTTTCTTT. Its translation is CASTLSGGQNTEAFF.

The rearrangement links TRBV7-8 to TRBJ2-4; D is perhaps TRBD1 or TRBD2 (6 bases each). Looked up from germline, CDR1 is SGHVS and CDR2 is FQNEAQ. Trimming pared 2 bases from V and 8 bases from J, leaving 19 bases between. The CDR3 extends over 16 amino acids. The CDR3 DNA reads TGTGCCAGCAGCTTAAAGTTGGCGGGACCAGGGGACATTCAGTACTTC. As protein: CASSLKLAGPGDIQYF.

V gene TRBV2 combines with J gene TRBJ2-3, with 10 bases identical to TRBD1. Unmatched junction bases numbered 9, after V lost 6 bases and J lost 3 bases. The CDR3 contains 16 residues. Germline V gene sequence: CDR1 SNHLY, CDR2 FYNNEI. The CDR3 is CASRGVRDRGTDTQYF. As DNA, the CDR3 is TGTGCCAGCAGGGGAGTCCGGGACAGGGGTACAGATACGCAGTATTTT.

The table lists this clonotype with a few counts. This sequence joins TRBV4-1 and TRBJ2-7; weak D call: TRBD2 (6 bases). The germline V and J ends were trimmed by 0 bases and 2 bases, with 14 bases remaining between them. Germline CDR1 reads MGHRA; CDR2 reads YSYEKL. This CDR3 is 16 amino acids long. In DNA form, the CDR3 reads TGCGCCAGCAGCCAAGATCTAGCGCATCTACCCTACGAGCAGTACTTC. Its translation is CASSQDLAHLPYEQYF.

The sample holds many counts of this clonotype. The chain links TRBV27 to TRBJ1-2, with 11 nucleotides matching TRBD1. The CDR3 has 18 amino acids. The junction had 15 bases not matched to a gene; V was cut back by 6 bases and J by 3 bases. CDR1 is MNHEY, CDR2 SMNVEV, per germline (reference sequence). CDR3 amino acids: CASSLRRTGGEKDYGYTF. DNA of the CDR3: TGTGCCAGCAGCTTGCGCCGGACAGGGGGCGAAAAAGACTATGGCTACACCTTC.

This clonotype occurred many times. The chain joins TRBV5-5 to TRBJ2-7, with D possibly TRBD2 on 6 matching bases. Trimming took 4 bases from V and 5 from J, leaving 16 bases between them. The germline V gene has CDR1 SGHKS and CDR2 YYEKEE (reference sequence). The CDR3 contains 14 residues. CDR3 DNA sequence: TGTGCCAGCAGCCCATGGCGGGGTTCGGACGAGCAGTACTTC. This encodes CASSPWRGSDEQYF.

The gene calls are TRBV4-1 and TRBJ1-2; TRBD1 matches at 8 bases. Germline V gene sequence: CDR1 MGHRA, CDR2 YSYEKL. The CDR3 totals 14 residues. The ends lost 0 bases at V and 4 bases at J; junction bases unmatched: 1. The CDR3 bases are TGCGCCAGCAGCCAAGAAACAGGGGGCTATGGCTACACCTTC. Its protein product is CASSQETGGYGYTF.

This clonotype was observed at least ten times. The chain combines TRBV20-1 with TRBJ2-7; D might be TRBD1 (5 bases). This CDR3 has 15 residues. Germline CDR1 and CDR2: DFQATT and SNEGSKA (reference sequence). V was pared by 2 bases and J by 3 bases, with 17 bases between. This chain's CDR3 is CSARKTATGNYEQYV. In nucleotides, the CDR3 is TGCAGTGCTAGAAAGACCGCCACAGGAAACTACGAGCAGTACGTC.

The chain employs TRBV12-3 or TRBV12-4 and TRBJ1-5; D uncertain. This CDR3 contains 17 residues. Trimming cost V 1 base and J 6 bases, with 19 bases left between them. CDR3 sequence: CASSLGAEDVLGQPQHF. CDR3 sequence (DNA): TGTGCCAGCAGTTTAGGTGCTGAGGACGTCTTGGGTCAGCCCCAGCATTTT.

This clonotype has ten or more counts. The chain employs TRBV25-1 and TRBJ2-2, with D tentatively TRBD2 (7 bases). V gave up 2 bases and J gave up 6 bases, with 19 bases separating them. This CDR3 contains 17 residues. CDR1 is MGHDK and CDR2 is SYGVNS in the germline V gene. The CDR3 bases are TGTGCCAGCAGTGAACCCTGGCGAGGGGGGGAGGCCGGGGAGCTGTTTTTT. It specifies CASSEPWRGGEAGELFF.

This clonotype has more than one count but fewer than ten. The V gene is TRBV10-3, the J gene TRBJ2-7, with 8 bases identical to TRBD1. The germline CDR1 and CDR2 sequences are ENHRY and SYGVKD. The CDR3 length is 17 residues. With 0 bases clipped from V and 5 bases from J, the junction kept 12 bases outside the gene matches. As DNA, the CDR3 is TGTGCCATCAGTGAGTCTCCCACCGGGACAGGAGCCGACGAGCAGTACTTC. The encoded protein is CAISESPTGTGADEQYF.

The gene calls are TRBV21-1 and TRBJ2-7; TRBD1, as called in the table, went unchecked against the DNA. TRBV21-1 is termed a pseudogene. This CDR3 contains 16 residues. CDR3 in amino acids: CASSKGRTGRFYEQYV. The CDR3 DNA reads TGTGCCAGCAGCAAGGGGAGGACAGGGCGTTTCTACGAGCAGTACGTC.